What follows is one T cell receptor beta chain and its context. This sample is drawn from a study of T cell changes during pregnancy in multiple sclerosis. Produced via immunoSEQ multiplex PCR; TCRdb's table is partial and in-frame only. The data show about 120,000 clones, 93% seen once. The CDR3 has 19 amino acids. CDR1 is MDHEN and CDR2 is SYDVKM in the germline V gene. V gave up 0 bases and J gave up 2 bases; unmatched junction bases: 15. This receptor was obtained from a female donor with multiple sclerosis, enrolled in a pregnancy study. The starting material was peripheral blood, obtained before pregnancy. The chain links TRBV28 to TRBJ2-5; 7 bases line up with TRBD2. In nucleotides, the CDR3 is TGTGCCAGCAGTTTATGGTCTTTGGGGAGACTAGCACCTCAAGAGACCCAGTACTTC. It encodes CASSLWSLGRLAPQETQYF.